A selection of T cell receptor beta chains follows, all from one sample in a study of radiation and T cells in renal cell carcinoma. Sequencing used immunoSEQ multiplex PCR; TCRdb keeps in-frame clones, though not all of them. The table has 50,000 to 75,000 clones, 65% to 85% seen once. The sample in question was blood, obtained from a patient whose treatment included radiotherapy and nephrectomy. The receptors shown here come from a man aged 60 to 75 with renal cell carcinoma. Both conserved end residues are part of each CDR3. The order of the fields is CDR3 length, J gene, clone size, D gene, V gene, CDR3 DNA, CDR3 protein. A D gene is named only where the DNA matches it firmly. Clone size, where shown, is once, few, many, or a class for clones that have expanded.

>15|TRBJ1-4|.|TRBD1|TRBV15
TGTGCCACCAGCAGCTGGACAGGGGGCAATGAAAAACTGTTTTTT
CATSSWTGGNEKLFF
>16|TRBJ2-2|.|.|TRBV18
TGTGCCAGCCGTAGCGGGACAGAAACGCACACCGGGGAGCTGTTTTTT
CASRSGTETHTGELFF
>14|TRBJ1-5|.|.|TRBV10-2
TGCGCCAGCAGTGAGTTGGATAGCAATCAGCCCCAGCATTTT
CASSELDSNQPQHF
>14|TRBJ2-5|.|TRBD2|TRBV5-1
TGCGCCAGCAGCTTGGCGGGAGGGCCAGAGACCCAGTACTTC
CASSLAGGPETQYF
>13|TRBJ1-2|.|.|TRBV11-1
TGTGCCAGCAGCTTTACGGAGAACTATGGCTACACCTTC
CASSFTENYGYTF
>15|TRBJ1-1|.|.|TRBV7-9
TGTGCCAGCAGCTTAGGGGGGCCCATGAACACTGAAGCTTTCTTT
CASSLGGPMNTEAFF
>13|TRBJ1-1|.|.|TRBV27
TGTGCCAGCAGTCCCTACCCAGGGACTGAAGCTTTCTTT
CASSPYPGTEAFF
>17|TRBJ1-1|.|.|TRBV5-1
TGCGCCAGCAGCTTGGCCGGCACCCCGACAATGAACACTGAAGCTTTCTTT
CASSLAGTPTMNTEAFF
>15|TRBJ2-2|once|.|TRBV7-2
TGTGCCAGCAGCTTAGCCGGGGCGTTAGGGGGGGAGCTGTTTTTT
CASSLAGALGGELFF
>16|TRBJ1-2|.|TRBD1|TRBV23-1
TGCGCCAGCAGTCGACAGGGGTCATGGACAGTCTATGGCTACACCTTC
CASSRQGSWTVYGYTF
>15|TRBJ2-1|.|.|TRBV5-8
TGTGCCAGCAGCTTCGGACACCCCCTTACGAATGAGCAGTTCTTC
CASSFGHPLTNEQFF
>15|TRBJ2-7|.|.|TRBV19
TGTGCCAGTAGTATAGGGTTAACCGGGGGCTACGAGCAGTACTTC
CASSIGLTGGYEQYF
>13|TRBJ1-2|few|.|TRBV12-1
TGTGCCAGCCCTGCGGCAGGACGGTATGGCTACACCTTC
CASPAAGRYGYTF
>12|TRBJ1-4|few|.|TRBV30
TGTGCCTGGAGAGGTAGTGCTGAAAAACTGTTTTTT
CAWRGSAEKLFF
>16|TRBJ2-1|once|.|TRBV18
TGTGCCAGCTCACCACCCGAGCTTAGCACCTACAATGAGCAGTTCTTC
CASSPPELSTYNEQFF
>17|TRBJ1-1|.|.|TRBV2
TGTGCCAGCAGTGAAGCGCGTGGGGGACCCTCGAGCACTGAAGCTTTCTTT
CASSEARGGPSSTEAFF
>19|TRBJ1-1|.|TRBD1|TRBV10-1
TGCGCCAGCAGTGAGTCTTACAGGGGTTACTCCCAACGGGCCACTGAAGCTTTCTTT
CASSESYRGYSQRATEAFF
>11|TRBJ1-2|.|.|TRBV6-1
TGTGCCAGCAGTTCTAGTTATGGCTACACCTTC
CASSSSYGYTF
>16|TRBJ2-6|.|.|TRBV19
TGTGCCAGTATGAGGGGCATAAGCTCTGGGGCCAACGTCCTGACTTTC
CASMRGISSGANVLTF
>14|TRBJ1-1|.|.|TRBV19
TGTGCCAGTAGTATAGGTTGGGGACGGACTGAAGCTTTCTTT
CASSIGWGRTEAFF
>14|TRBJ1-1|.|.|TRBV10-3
TGTGCCACCCAGGAGGGTAGGATGAACACTGAAGCTTTCTTT
CATQEGRMNTEAFF
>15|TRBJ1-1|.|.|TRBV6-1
TGTGCCAGCAGTCCCAGTTTCTTCGTGGACACTGAAGCTTTCTTT
CASSPSFFVDTEAFF
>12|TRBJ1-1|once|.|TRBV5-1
TGCGCCAGCAGCGGGGTGGGGGATGAAGCTTTCTTT
CASSGVGDEAFF
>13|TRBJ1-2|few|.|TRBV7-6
TGTGCCAGCAGCTTAGTACAGGGCGGTGGCTACACCTTC
CASSLVQGGGYTF
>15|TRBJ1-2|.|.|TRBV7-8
TGTGCCAGCAGCTTAATGTCGGCCGGCATCTATGGCTACACCTTC
CASSLMSAGIYGYTF